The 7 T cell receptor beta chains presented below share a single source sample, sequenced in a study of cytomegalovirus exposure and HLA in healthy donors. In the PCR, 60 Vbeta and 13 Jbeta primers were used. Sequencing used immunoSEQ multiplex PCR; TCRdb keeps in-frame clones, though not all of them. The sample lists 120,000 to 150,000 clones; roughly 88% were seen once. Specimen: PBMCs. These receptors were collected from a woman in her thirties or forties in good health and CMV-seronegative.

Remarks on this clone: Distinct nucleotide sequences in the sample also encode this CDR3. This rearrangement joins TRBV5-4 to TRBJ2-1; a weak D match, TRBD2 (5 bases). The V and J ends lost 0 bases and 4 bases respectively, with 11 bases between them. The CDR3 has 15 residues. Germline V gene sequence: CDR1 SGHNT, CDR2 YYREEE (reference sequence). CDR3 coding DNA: TGTGCCAGCAGCTTGGTCGGCGGGCTTTACAATGAGCAGTTCTTC. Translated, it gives CASSLVGGLYNEQFF.

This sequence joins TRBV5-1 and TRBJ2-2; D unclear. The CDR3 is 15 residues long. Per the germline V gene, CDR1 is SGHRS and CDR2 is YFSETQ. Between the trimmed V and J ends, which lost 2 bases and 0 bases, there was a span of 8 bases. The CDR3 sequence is CASSFAGTNTGELFF. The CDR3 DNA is TGCGCCAGCAGCTTTGCAGGCACGAACACCGGGGAGCTGTTTTTT. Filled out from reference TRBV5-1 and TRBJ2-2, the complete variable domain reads KAGVTQTPRYLIKTRGQQVTLSCSPISGHRSVSWYQQTPGQGLQFLFEYFSETQRNKGNFPGRFSGRQFSNSRSEMNVSTLELGDSALYLCASSFAGTNTGELFFGEGSRLTVL.

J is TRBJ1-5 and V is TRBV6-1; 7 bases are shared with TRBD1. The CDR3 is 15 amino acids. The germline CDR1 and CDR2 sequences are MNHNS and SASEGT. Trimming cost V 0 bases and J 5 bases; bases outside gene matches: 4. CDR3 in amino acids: CASSEAGTAYQPQHF. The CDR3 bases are TGTGCCAGCAGTGAAGCGGGGACAGCATATCAGCCCCAGCATTTT.

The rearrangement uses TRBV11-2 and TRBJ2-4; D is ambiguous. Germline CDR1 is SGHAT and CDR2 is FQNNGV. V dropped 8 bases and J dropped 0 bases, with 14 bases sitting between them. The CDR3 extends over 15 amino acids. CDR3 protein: CASPYYSLAKNIQYF. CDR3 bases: TGTGCCAGCCCCTATTACAGTTTAGCCAAAAACATTCAGTACTTC.

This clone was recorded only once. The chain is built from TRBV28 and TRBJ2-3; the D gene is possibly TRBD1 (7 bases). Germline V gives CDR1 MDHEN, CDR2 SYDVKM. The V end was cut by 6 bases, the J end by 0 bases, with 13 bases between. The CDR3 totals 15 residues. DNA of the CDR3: TGTGCCAGCAGCCCAGGGGGGATAAGCACAGATACGCAGTATTTT. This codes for CASSPGGISTDTQYF.

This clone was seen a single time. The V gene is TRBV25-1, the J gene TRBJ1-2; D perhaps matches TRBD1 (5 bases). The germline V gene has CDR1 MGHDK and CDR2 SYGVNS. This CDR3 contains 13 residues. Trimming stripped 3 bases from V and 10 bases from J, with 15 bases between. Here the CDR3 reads CASSDTLRTFYTF. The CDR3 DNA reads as TGTGCCAGCAGTGATACACTGAGGACATTCTACACCTTC.

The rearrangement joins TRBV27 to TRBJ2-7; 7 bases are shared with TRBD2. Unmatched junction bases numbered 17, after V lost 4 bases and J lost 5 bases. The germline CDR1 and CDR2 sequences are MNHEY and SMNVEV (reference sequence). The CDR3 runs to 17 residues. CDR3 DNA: TGTGCCAGCAGTTCCCTCTCTCTGGCGGGAGATTTCCACGAGCAGTACTTC. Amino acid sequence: CASSSLSLAGDFHEQYF.